Listed below are T cell receptor beta chains from one sample, sequenced in a study of T cells in Graves' hyperthyroidism and ophthalmopathy. MiXCR was run by TCRdb on the multiplex PCR reads, yielding one entry per CDR3 protein. The data show over 250,000 distinct CDR3 sequences, over 15% seen once. The source material was blood. Every receptor here comes from an older woman with Graves' ophthalmopathy. Each CDR3 is given with its conserved first and last residue. A D gene is named only where the DNA matches it firmly. Only part of the rows carry a size: once, few, many, or a class if the clone is expanded.

V: TRBV5-6
size: many
D: .
J: TRBJ1-2
DNA: TGTGCCAGCAGCTTGTCGGACAGCTCCAACTATGGCTACACCTTC
CDR3: CASSLSDSSNYGYTF

V: TRBV19
size: .
D: TRBD2
J: TRBJ2-5
DNA: TGTGCCAGTAGTGGACTAGCGGGGGGCCAAGAGACCCAGTACTTC
CDR3: CASSGLAGGQETQYF

V: TRBV3-1
size: many
D: TRBD1
J: TRBJ1-4
DNA: TGTGCCAGCAGCCGCTCAAAGACAGGGAGGTCGGATGAAAAACTGTTTTTT
CDR3: CASSRSKTGRSDEKLFF

V: TRBV30
size: .
D: TRBD1
J: TRBJ1-4
DNA: TGTGCCTGGAGTTGGGCAGGGGGTAATGAAGAACTGTTTTTT
CDR3: CAWSWAGGNEELFF

V: TRBV25-1
size: .
D: .
J: TRBJ2-5
DNA: TGTGCCAGCAGTGAGCCCAGACACGCTCAAGAGACCCAGTACTTC
CDR3: CASSEPRHAQETQYF

V: TRBV29-1
size: many
D: TRBD1
J: TRBJ1-2
DNA: TGCAGCGTTGAGTTGACAGGGTATGGCTACACCTTC
CDR3: CSVELTGYGYTF

V: TRBV9
size: few
D: .
J: TRBJ2-5
DNA: TGTGCCAGCAGCGTAGTAGGAGGGAAACAAGAGACCCAGTACTTC
CDR3: CASSVVGGKQETQYF

V: TRBV3-1
size: many
D: .
J: TRBJ2-7
DNA: TGTGCCAGCAGCCAAGGAACAATTCCCGAGCAGTACTTC
CDR3: CASSQGTIPEQYF

V: TRBV6-1
size: few
D: .
J: TRBJ1-6
DNA: TGTGCCAGCAACAAAGGGGCCGGTCTTTATAATTCACCCCTCCACTTT
CDR3: CASNKGAGLYNSPLHF

V: TRBV6-2/TRBV6-3
size: many
D: .
J: TRBJ2-1
DNA: TGTGCCAGCAGTTACTCGAACACGTACAATGAGCAGTTCTTC
CDR3: CASSYSNTYNEQFF

V: TRBV20-1
size: many
D: TRBD1
J: TRBJ1-1
DNA: TGCAGTGCTAGGAAACAGGGGATCATGAACACTGAAGCTTTCTTT
CDR3: CSARKQGIMNTEAFF

V: TRBV5-1
size: many
D: .
J: TRBJ2-7
DNA: TGCGCCAGCAGCTTGCAGGGTGATCGGCAGTACTTC
CDR3: CASSLQGDRQYF

V: TRBV11-2
size: many
D: .
J: TRBJ1-5
DNA: TGTGCCAGCAGCTTAGACCTTATGACGCCCCAGCATTTT
CDR3: CASSLDLMTPQHF

V: TRBV7-2
size: .
D: .
J: TRBJ2-7
DNA: TGTGCCAGCAGCCAGTCCAGGGCCTACGAGCAGTACTTC
CDR3: CASSQSRAYEQYF

V: TRBV3-1
size: many
D: .
J: TRBJ2-3
DNA: TGTGCCAGCAGCGGAACAGGGACAGATACGCAGTATTTT
CDR3: CASSGTGTDTQYF

V: TRBV2
size: many
D: TRBD1
J: TRBJ1-1
DNA: TGTGCCAGCAGTGAAGGCTGGACAGGGGAAGCTTTCTTT
CDR3: CASSEGWTGEAFF

V: TRBV7-2
size: few
D: TRBD1
J: TRBJ1-6
DNA: TGTGCCAGCAGCCTAAGACAGGGACATAATTCACCCCTCCGCTTT
CDR3: CASSLRQGHNSPLRF

V: TRBV7-9
size: once
D: .
J: TRBJ2-6
DNA: TGTGCCAGCAGGCCTAAAATCCGGGCCTCTGGGGCCAACGTCCTGACTTTC
CDR3: CASRPKIRASGANVLTF

V: TRBV2
size: many
D: .
J: TRBJ1-1
DNA: TGTGCCAGCACAGGACAGCCCATGAACACTGAAGCTTTCTTT
CDR3: CASTGQPMNTEAFF

V: TRBV28
size: many
D: .
J: TRBJ2-2
DNA: TGTGCCAGCAACCTGGGGTCCGGGGAGCTGTTTTTT
CDR3: CASNLGSGELFF

V: TRBV4-1
size: .
D: TRBD1
J: TRBJ1-5
DNA: TGCGCCAGCAGCCAAATCCCGGGCAGGGGGCGAAAGCCCCAGCATTTT
CDR3: CASSQIPGRGRKPQHF

V: TRBV27
size: many
D: TRBD2
J: TRBJ2-1
DNA: TGTGCCAGCAGTTCCCCTCCTAGCGGGAGCGATGAGCAGTTCTTC
CDR3: CASSSPPSGSDEQFF

V: TRBV10-3
size: many
D: TRBD1
J: TRBJ2-2
DNA: TGTGCCATCAGAACCGGACAGGATAACACCGGGGAGCTGTTTTTT
CDR3: CAIRTGQDNTGELFF